These 14 T cell receptor beta chains share one sample of origin, sequenced in a study of cytomegalovirus exposure and HLA in healthy donors listed by TCRdb under 2017. Libraries were constructed by the immunoSEQ multiplex PCR assay. For the multiplex PCR, a mixture combining 60 forward primers for TCR Vbeta segments and 13 reverse primers for TCR Jbeta segments was used. TCRdb took this table from immuneACCESS and kept in-frame rearrangements with V and J called. Such tables lack part of the clones; where checked against another copy, unresolved V genes explain under half of the gap, and the rest is unexplained. The sample profile shows approximately 160,000 clones; roughly 82% of them were found once. The ten largest clones add up to around 1.6% of the sample. Input material: PBMCs. These receptor sequences come from a woman in her thirties in good health and CMV-seronegative.

The sample holds a few counts of this clone. The chain recombines TRBV4-2 with TRBJ1-2; TRBD1 is a possible D gene (5 bases). Trimming cost V 1 base and J 6 bases, with 12 bases left between them. The V gene's germline CDR1 is LGHNA and CDR2 YNFKEQ. The CDR3 contains 14 residues. This chain's CDR3 is CASSQVGRDDGYTF. The CDR3 nucleotides are TGTGCCAGCAGCCAAGTGGGCAGGGATGATGGCTACACCTTC.

This clone was detected only a few times. This chain uses TRBV5-6 with TRBJ2-1; no definite D call. This CDR3 is 13 amino acids long. The V gene lost 1 base and the J gene lost 4 bases, with 6 bases spanning the gap. Germline-derived CDR1 and CDR2 are SGHDT and YYEEEE. The CDR3 DNA reads TGTGCCAGCAGCTTGATGCAGTACAATGAGCAGTTCTTC. It codes for CASSLMQYNEQFF.

The chain employs TRBV6-5 and TRBJ2-5, with TRBD1 matching over 7 bases. CDR1 is MNHEY and CDR2 is SVGAGI in the germline V gene. This CDR3 is built from 13 residues. V lost 7 bases to trimming and J lost 4 bases; unmatched junction nucleotides: 6. Here the CDR3 reads CASKRQGVETQYF. The CDR3 DNA sequence: TGTGCCAGCAAGCGTCAGGGGGTAGAGACCCAGTACTTC.

The rearrangement uses TRBV4-2 and TRBJ1-5; the D is unclear. V was clipped by 0 bases and J by 0 bases, with 9 bases between them. This CDR3 is 16 amino acids long. The germline V gene has CDR1 LGHNA and CDR2 YNFKEQ. CDR3 protein: CASSQESLYSNQPQHF. The CDR3, as DNA: TGTGCCAGCAGCCAAGAAAGTCTATATAGCAATCAGCCCCAGCATTTT.

The CDR3 nucleotides are TGTGCCAGCAGCTTGGCCGGGAATTCCTACGAGCAGTACTTC. Translating gives CASSLAGNSYEQYF. V gene TRBV5-6 combines with J gene TRBJ2-7, with D possibly matching TRBD2 (5 bases). The V gene lost 0 bases and the J gene lost 1 base, with 8 bases spanning the gap. The CDR3 extends over 14 amino acids. CDR1 is SGHDT, CDR2 YYEEEE, per germline.

The chain couples TRBV11-3 to TRBJ2-1, with D perhaps matching TRBD1 (6 bases). The CDR3 runs to 12 residues. Germline V gene data show CDR1 as SGHNT and CDR2 as YENEEA. V lost 5 bases to trimming and J lost 7 bases, with 9 bases between them. CDR3 sequence: CASSLDRNEQFF. DNA of the CDR3: TGTGCCAGCAGCCTCGACAGGAATGAGCAGTTCTTC.

This clone was counted a single time. J is TRBJ1-2 and V is TRBV5-4, with TRBD1 matching 7 bases. The V gene's germline CDR1 is SGHNT and CDR2 YYREEE (reference sequence). V was pared by 4 bases and J by 7 bases, with 10 bases of the junction left unmatched. The CDR3 extends over 14 amino acids. The CDR3 spells CASSEGQPGAGYTF. The CDR3 DNA sequence: TGTGCCAGCAGCGAGGGACAGCCGGGGGCTGGCTACACCTTC.

For the CDR3, the DNA is TGTGCCAGCAGGAGTAGATTAGTGAACACTGAAGCTTTCTTT. Amino acids: CASRSRLVNTEAFF. The V and J genes are TRBV18 and TRBJ1-1; D not resolved. Germline-derived CDR1 and CDR2 are KGHSH and LQKENI. V lost 8 bases to trimming and J lost 0 bases, with 13 bases between them. The CDR3 covers 14 residues.

V gene TRBV29-1 combines with J gene TRBJ1-2; D is undetermined. Trimming removed 1 base at V and 4 bases at J, with 10 bases between. This CDR3 has 13 residues. Germline CDR1 and CDR2: SQVTM and ANQGSEA. The CDR3 here is CSVEVLGGYGYTF. CDR3 sequence (DNA): TGCAGCGTTGAAGTTTTGGGAGGCTATGGCTACACCTTC.

This clone was seen only a few times. The chain joins TRBV9 to TRBJ1-5; 7 bases map to TRBD1. The CDR3 is 14 residues long. In germline, CDR1 is SGDLS, CDR2 YYNGEE. Germline trimming cut 3 bases from V and 3 bases from J; bases unmatched to any gene: 3. Written as DNA, the CDR3 is TGTGCCAGCAGCGAAGGGACAGTCAATCAGCCCCAGCATTTT. This encodes CASSEGTVNQPQHF.

CDR3 DNA: TGTGCCAGCAGCCCGAGACAGGGGGTCATGAACACTGAAGCTTTCTTT. It translates to CASSPRQGVMNTEAFF. The chain recombines TRBV9 with TRBJ1-1; 9 nucleotides line up with TRBD1. Germline CDR1 reads SGDLS; CDR2 reads YYNGEE. This CDR3 spans 16 amino acids. Trimming cost V 4 bases and J 0 bases; bases outside gene matches: 7.

The gene calls are TRBV7-8 and TRBJ2-7, with no clear D. V lost 5 bases, J lost 3 bases, and 5 bases lay in between. CDR1 is SGHVS and CDR2 is FQNEAQ in the germline V gene. The CDR3 is made up of 11 amino acids. CDR3 in DNA: TGTGCCAGCAGCCCCCACTACGAGCAGTACTTC. Translated: CASSPHYEQYF.

In this sample, this clone turned up once. The rearrangement uses TRBV29-1 and TRBJ2-5, with 7 bases aligning to TRBD1. The ends lost 4 bases at V and 5 bases at J; junction bases unmatched: 1. Per the germline V gene, CDR1 is SQVTM and CDR2 is ANQGSEA. The CDR3 is 11 amino acids. Here the CDR3 reads CSVVGGETQYF. The CDR3 DNA reads TGCAGCGTTGTAGGGGGCGAGACCCAGTACTTC. Looking up the rest from reference TRBV29-1 and TRBJ2-5 gives the full variable domain: SAVISQKPSRDICQRGTSLTIQCQVDSQVTMMFWYRQQPGQSLTLIATANQGSEATYESGFVIDKFPISRPNLTFSTLTVSNMSPEDSSIYLCSVVGGETQYFGPGTRLLVL.

CDR3 bases: TGTGCCAGCAGCTCAAAGCTCGGACAGGGGAATTCACCCCTCCACTTT. Translation gives CASSSKLGQGNSPLHF. This chain links TRBV5-4 with TRBJ1-6, with 9 positions matching TRBD1. The trim removed 3 bases at V and 7 bases at J, leaving 8 bases unmatched. Per germline, CDR1 SGHNT and CDR2 YYREEE (reference sequence). The CDR3 length is 16 residues.